This entry lists 25 T cell receptor beta chains sequenced from one sample in a study of regulatory T cells in long-lasting Graves disease. Time point described: newly diagnosed GD, antithyroid drugs for less than 3 months. The authors made the TCR library using RNA they extracted from PBMCs. Libraries of TCR beta came from iRepertoire HTBI primers plus Arm-PCR of CDR3 regions. TCRdb reprocessed the multiplex PCR reads via MiXCR and lists one record per CDR3 protein. The top ten hold 20% to 25% of the sample, which has hundreds of thousands of distinct CDR3 sequences, roughly 16% seen once. These data were likewise used in another study, on T cells in Graves' hyperthyroidism and ophthalmopathy.

Sequences were derived from peripheral blood mononuclear cells (PBMCs), sampled at new diagnosis, from a patient treated with antithyroid drugs. The receptors stem from a woman aged 40 to 65 with Graves disease.

This clonotype has only a few counts. The V gene is TRBV9, the J gene TRBJ1-5, with D uncertain. Trimming took off 4 bases at V and 3 bases at J, with 17 bases between the two ends. This CDR3 has 16 amino acids. Germline V gene data show CDR1 as SGDLS and CDR2 as YYNGEE. CDR3 sequence (DNA): TGTGCCAGCAGCCCCGGAATGGTGACTTCCAATCAGCCCCAGCATTTT. Its protein is CASSPGMVTSNQPQHF.

This clonotype was picked up many times. CDR3 sequence (DNA): TGTGCCAGCAGTGGGACAGGTTGGGATGAAAAACTGTTTTTT. It specifies CASSGTGWDEKLFF. The genes are TRBV6-1 and TRBJ1-4, with 7 bases lining up with TRBD1. V dropped 4 bases and J dropped 6; count of bases not matched to a gene: 5. The V gene's germline CDR1 is MNHNS and CDR2 SASEGT. The length of the CDR3 is 14 residues.

This clonotype was picked up many times. J is TRBJ2-3 and V is TRBV10-3; no clear D gene. The CDR3 has 14 residues. Germline CDR1 reads ENHRY; CDR2 reads SYGVKD. Trimming took 2 bases from V and 2 from J, leaving 8 bases between them. This CDR3 reads CAISEGGNTDTQYF. CDR3 nucleotides: TGTGCCATCAGTGAGGGCGGAAACACAGATACGCAGTATTTT.

This chain joins TRBV9 and TRBJ2-2; D may correspond to TRBD1 or TRBD2 (6 bases each). V was pared by 1 base and J by 3 bases, with 10 bases between. CDR3 length equals 15 residues. In germline, CDR1 is SGDLS, CDR2 YYNGEE. CDR3 nucleotides: TGTGCCAGCAGCGTAACGGGGGCTGACACCGGGGAGCTGTTTTTT. As protein: CASSVTGADTGELFF.

This clonotype was seen only a few times. J is TRBJ1-2 and V is TRBV30; D possibly corresponds to TRBD1 (6 bases). Germline V gene data show CDR1 as GTSNPN and CDR2 as SVGIG (reference sequence). The V end lost 4 bases, the J end lost 2 bases, and 17 bases lay between the germline ends. The CDR3 is 15 amino acids. In DNA, the CDR3 is TGTGCCTGGACTGGTTTGGGGGGCGCCAACTATGGCTACACCTTC. Translated: CAWTGLGGANYGYTF. The full variable domain, with the rest looked up from reference TRBV30 and TRBJ1-2, is SQTIHQWPATLVQPVGSPLSLECTVEGTSNPNLYWYRQAAGRGLQLLFYSVGIGQISSEVPQNLSASRPQDRQFILSSKKLLLSDSGFYLCAWTGLGGANYGYTFGSGTRLTVV.

This clonotype has more than one count but fewer than ten. The chain couples TRBV30 to TRBJ2-2; a weak D match, TRBD2 (5 bases). Trimming pared 2 bases from V and 7 bases from J, leaving 11 bases between. The CDR3 is 13 amino acids. CDR1 GTSNPN and CDR2 SVGIG come from the germline V gene (reference sequence). CDR3 DNA sequence: TGTGCCTGGAGTACGGACGGGAACGGGGAGCTGTTTTTT. Encoded protein: CAWSTDGNGELFF.

The chain joins TRBV3-1 to TRBJ2-3, with 7 bases matching TRBD2. Trimming cost V 4 bases and J 2 bases; bases outside gene matches: 9. CDR1 and CDR2 from the germline V gene are LGHDT and YNNKEL (reference sequence). This CDR3 is built from 16 residues. This CDR3 is CASSRKAGSFTDTQYF. CDR3 sequence (DNA): TGTGCCAGCAGCCGAAAAGCGGGGAGTTTCACAGATACGCAGTATTTT.

This clonotype was seen more than once but under ten times. The V call is TRBV7-8, the J call TRBJ2-1; D may match TRBD1 or TRBD2 (5 bases each). CDR1 and CDR2 from the germline V gene are SGHVS and FQNEAQ. The CDR3 totals 16 residues. V was shortened by 5 bases and J by 4 bases, with 18 bases between the two germline ends. Here the CDR3 reads CASSPLFGTSYNEQFF. Written as DNA, the CDR3 is TGTGCCAGCAGCCCCCTCTTCGGGACCTCATACAATGAGCAGTTCTTC.

Many counts were recorded for this clonotype. This chain connects TRBV18 to TRBJ1-4; 7 bases match TRBD1. Germline V gene lookup returns CDR1 KGHSH and CDR2 LQKENI. The CDR3 covers 15 residues. V lost 4 bases and J lost 3; bases outside the gene matches: 5. For the CDR3, the DNA is TGTGCCAGCTCACGCGGGACAGTCTCTAATGAAAAACTGTTTTTT. It translates to CASSRGTVSNEKLFF.

This clonotype was found many times. The chain has TRBV10-3 and TRBJ2-1; 15 nucleotides line up with TRBD2. There are 14 residues in the CDR3. Germline CDR1 ENHRY, CDR2 SYGVKD. The J segment lost 10 bases and the V segment lost 6 bases, leaving 4 bases of the junction unmatched. The DNA of the CDR3 is TGTGCCATCAGCTGGACTAGCGGGGGGGCGGAGCAGTTCTTC. Translated: CAISWTSGGAEQFF.

This clonotype was detected many times. This chain links TRBV7-3 with TRBJ2-1; TRBD1 or TRBD2 may be the D gene (5 bases each). CDR3 length equals 16 residues. Trimming left V 5 bases short and J 6 bases short, with 20 bases between. Germline values: CDR1 SGHTA, CDR2 FQGTGA. CDR3 in amino acids: CASSKGPRDRGNEQFF. The CDR3 nucleotides read TGTGCCAGCAGCAAGGGCCCCCGGGACCGGGGCAATGAGCAGTTCTTC.

DNA of the CDR3: TGTGCCAGCAGCTTAGGGGTGGGGGGGAATGAGCAGTTCTTC. Its translation is CASSLGVGGNEQFF. The chain couples TRBV7-2 to TRBJ2-1; 7 nucleotides agree with TRBD2. Germline V gene data show CDR1 as SGHTA and CDR2 as FQGNSA. This CDR3 comprises 14 residues. V shed 1 base and J 7 bases; nucleotides not matched to a gene: 4.

V gene TRBV7-9 combines with J gene TRBJ2-3; unclear D gene. The CDR3 contains 13 residues. V gave up 4 bases and J gave up 2 bases, with 7 bases separating them. Germline CDR1 and CDR2: SEHNR and FQNEAQ (reference sequence). In DNA, the CDR3 is TGTGCCAGCAGCTCTACCCACACAGATACGCAGTATTTT. Encoded protein: CASSSTHTDTQYF.

This clonotype was detected many times. The chain is built from TRBV12-3 or TRBV12-4 and TRBJ1-5, with 8 positions matching TRBD1. This CDR3 has 16 residues. V lost 6 bases and J lost 9; bases outside the gene matches: 16. The CDR3, as DNA: TGTGCCAGCAGATTTGGACAGGGCGTCAATCAATCGCCCCAGCATTTT. Translated, it gives CASRFGQGVNQSPQHF.

This clonotype was counted ten times or more. This CDR3 is CASSLAGDPYGYTF. The DNA of the CDR3 is TGTGCCAGCAGCTTAGCTGGGGACCCCTATGGCTACACCTTC. This sequence joins TRBV7-9 and TRBJ1-2, with a weak D call TRBD1 (5 bases). Trimming left V 0 bases short and J 4 bases short, with 9 bases between. CDR3 length: 14 residues. The V gene's germline CDR1 is SEHNR and CDR2 FQNEAQ (reference sequence).

This clonotype was seen at least ten times. The chain has TRBV11-2 and TRBJ2-1; 11 positions agree with TRBD2. Germline CDR1 reads SGHAT; CDR2 reads FQNNGV. CDR3 length: 19 amino acids. With 4 bases clipped from V and 12 bases from J, the junction kept 23 bases outside the gene matches. In nucleotides, the CDR3 is TGTGCCAGCAGCTCCACAACACCCCTACTAGCGGGGGACAATGAGTGGCAGTTCTTC. Translating it yields CASSSTTPLLAGDNEWQFF.

V usage is TRBV18 and J usage is TRBJ1-5; unclear D gene. V was trimmed by 2 bases and J by 0 bases, leaving 14 bases between them. Germline assignment: CDR1 KGHSH and CDR2 LQKENI. The CDR3 covers 17 residues. The CDR3 DNA follows: TGTGCCAGCTCACCAAGTCGGGCCTCTTATAGCAATCAGCCCCAGCATTTT. Its protein is CASSPSRASYSNQPQHF.

This clonotype has a handful of counts. The rearrangement links TRBV18 to TRBJ2-1; D is perhaps TRBD1 or TRBD2 (6 bases each). CDR1 is KGHSH, CDR2 LQKENI, per germline. CDR3 length equals 14 residues. The V and J ends lost 3 bases and 4 bases respectively, with 10 bases between them. CDR3 sequence (DNA): TGTGCCAGCTCACCGGGGGGCCAATACAATGAGCAGTTCTTC. Its translation is CASSPGGQYNEQFF.

This rearrangement joins TRBV7-9 to TRBJ2-6; 7 positions match TRBD1. This CDR3 comprises 16 residues. V lost 4 bases to trimming and J lost 4 bases; unmatched junction nucleotides: 7. CDR1 and CDR2 from the germline V gene are SEHNR and FQNEAQ (reference sequence). The CDR3 spells CASSSRDRAGANVLTF. CDR3 nucleotides: TGTGCCAGCAGCTCAAGAGACAGGGCAGGGGCCAACGTCCTGACTTTC.

This clonotype was detected ten times or more. CDR3 sequence: CASSPLTSGGPTYNEQFF. In DNA, the CDR3 is TGTGCCAGCAGTCCTCTGACTAGCGGGGGTCCTACCTACAATGAGCAGTTCTTC. The chain recombines TRBV27 with TRBJ2-1, with 12 positions matching TRBD2. This CDR3 is built from 18 residues. The V and J ends lost 5 bases and 2 bases, in that order; junction bases with no gene match: 10. Germline-derived CDR1 and CDR2 are MNHEY and SMNVEV (reference sequence).

This clonotype was picked up many times. The chain has TRBV20-1 and TRBJ2-3; TRBD2 agrees at 13 bases. The V gene end was trimmed by 5 bases and the J gene end by 1 base; junction bases not matched to a gene: 3. From germline, CDR1 is DFQATT and CDR2 SNEGSKA (reference sequence). This CDR3 is built from 15 residues. The CDR3 loop is CSAGTSGVRTDTQYF. In nucleotides, the CDR3 is TGCAGTGCTGGGACTAGCGGGGTGCGCACAGATACGCAGTATTTT.

This clonotype appeared a few times. V gene TRBV9 combines with J gene TRBJ2-3; 8 bases fit TRBD2. This CDR3 region has 16 residues. The germline CDR1 and CDR2 sequences are SGDLS and YYNGEE. Trimming cost V 3 bases and J 3 bases; bases outside gene matches: 9. CDR3 bases: TGTGCCAGCAGCGCTCGGGAGGGGTTTGGTACAGATACGCAGTATTTT. It is translated as CASSAREGFGTDTQYF.

In this sample, this clonotype turned up many times. The CDR3 bases are TGTGCCAGCAGTGTCCACAGGGTTGGGACGAACACTGAAGCTTTCTTT. This codes for CASSVHRVGTNTEAFF. The V call is TRBV12-3 or TRBV12-4, the J call TRBJ1-1; D is perhaps TRBD1 (6 bases). Trimming cost V 5 bases and J 1 base, with 17 bases left between them. This CDR3 is 16 amino acids long.

This clonotype was counted a few times. The gene calls are TRBV18 and TRBJ2-5; TRBD2 agrees at 9 bases. Trimming at V came to 1 base and at J to 1 base, leaving 4 bases not matched to a gene. The CDR3 contains 16 residues. Germline-derived CDR1 and CDR2 are KGHSH and LQKENI. CDR3 DNA sequence: TGTGCCAGCTCACCACAAGCGGGGGGTCCCCAAGAGACCCAGTACTTC. Its translation: CASSPQAGGPQETQYF.

Only a few counts were recorded for this clonotype. The chain recombines TRBV3-1 with TRBJ1-1; tentatively, D is TRBD1 (6 bases). The CDR3 sequence is 13 residues long. Germline V lookup: CDR1 LGHDT, CDR2 YNNKEL (reference sequence). Trimming cost V 4 bases and J 7 bases, with 13 bases left between them. CDR3 loop: CASSLQGVGEAFF. CDR3 bases: TGTGCCAGCAGCCTACAGGGAGTGGGTGAAGCTTTCTTT.